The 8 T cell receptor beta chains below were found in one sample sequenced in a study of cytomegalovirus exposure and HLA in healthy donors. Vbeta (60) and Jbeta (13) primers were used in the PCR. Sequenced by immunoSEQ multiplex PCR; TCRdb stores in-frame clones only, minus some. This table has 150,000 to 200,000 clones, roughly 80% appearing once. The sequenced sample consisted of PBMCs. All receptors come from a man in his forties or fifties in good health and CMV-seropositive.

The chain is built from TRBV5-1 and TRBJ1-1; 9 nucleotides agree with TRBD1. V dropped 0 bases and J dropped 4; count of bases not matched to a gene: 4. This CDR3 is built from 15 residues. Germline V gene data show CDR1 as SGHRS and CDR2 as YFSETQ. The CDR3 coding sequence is TGCGCCAGCAGCTTGGTACAGGGGGCCGGCACTGAAGCTTTCTTT. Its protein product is CASSLVQGAGTEAFF.

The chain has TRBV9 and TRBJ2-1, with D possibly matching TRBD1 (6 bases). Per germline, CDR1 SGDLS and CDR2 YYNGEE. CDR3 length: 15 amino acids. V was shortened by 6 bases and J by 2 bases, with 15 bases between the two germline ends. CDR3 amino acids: CASTRGGETYNEQFF. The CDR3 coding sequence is TGTGCCAGCACCAGAGGGGGTGAAACCTACAATGAGCAGTTCTTC.

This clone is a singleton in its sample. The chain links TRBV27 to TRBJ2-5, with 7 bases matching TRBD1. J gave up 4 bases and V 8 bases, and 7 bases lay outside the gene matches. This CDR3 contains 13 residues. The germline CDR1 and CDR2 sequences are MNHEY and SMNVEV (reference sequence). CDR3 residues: CASGTGAVETQYF. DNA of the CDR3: TGTGCCAGCGGCACAGGGGCGGTAGAGACCCAGTACTTC.

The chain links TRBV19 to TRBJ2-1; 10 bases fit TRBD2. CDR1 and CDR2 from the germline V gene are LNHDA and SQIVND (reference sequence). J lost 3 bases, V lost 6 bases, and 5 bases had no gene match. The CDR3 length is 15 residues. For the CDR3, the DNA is TGTGCCAGTAGCCCAGCGGGGGGGTACTACAATGAGCAGTTCTTC. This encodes CASSPAGGYYNEQFF.

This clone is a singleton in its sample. The CDR3, as DNA: TGTGCCAGCAGCTCCCCCACAGATACGCAGTATTTT. The encoded protein is CASSSPTDTQYF. V usage is TRBV6-5 and J usage is TRBJ2-3; no firm D call. The germline V gene has CDR1 MNHEY and CDR2 SVGAGI. Between the trimmed V and J ends, which lost 6 bases and 2 bases, there was a span of 6 bases. The CDR3 contains 12 residues.

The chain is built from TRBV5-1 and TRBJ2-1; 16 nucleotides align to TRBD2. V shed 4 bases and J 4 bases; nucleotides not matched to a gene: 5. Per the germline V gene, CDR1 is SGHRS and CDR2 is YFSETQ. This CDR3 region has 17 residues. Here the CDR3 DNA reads TGCGCCAGCAGCCCGGGACTAGCGGGGGGGTTATACAATGAGCAGTTCTTC. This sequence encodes CASSPGLAGGLYNEQFF.

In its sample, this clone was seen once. The CDR3 protein is CSVESGWNTEAFF. CDR3 nucleotide sequence: TGCAGCGTTGAATCCGGGTGGAACACTGAAGCTTTCTTT. V and J are TRBV29-1 and TRBJ1-1, with D unresolved. Germline loops: CDR1 SQVTM, CDR2 ANQGSEA. Trimming left V 2 bases short and J 1 base short, with 8 bases between. CDR3 length: 13 amino acids.

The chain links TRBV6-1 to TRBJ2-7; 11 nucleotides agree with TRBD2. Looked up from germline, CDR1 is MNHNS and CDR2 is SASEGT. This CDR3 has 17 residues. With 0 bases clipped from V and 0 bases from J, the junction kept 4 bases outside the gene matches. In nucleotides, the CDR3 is TGTGCCAGCAGTGAAGCGGTTAGCGGGAGGGGCTCCTACGAGCAGTACTTC. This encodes CASSEAVSGRGSYEQYF.